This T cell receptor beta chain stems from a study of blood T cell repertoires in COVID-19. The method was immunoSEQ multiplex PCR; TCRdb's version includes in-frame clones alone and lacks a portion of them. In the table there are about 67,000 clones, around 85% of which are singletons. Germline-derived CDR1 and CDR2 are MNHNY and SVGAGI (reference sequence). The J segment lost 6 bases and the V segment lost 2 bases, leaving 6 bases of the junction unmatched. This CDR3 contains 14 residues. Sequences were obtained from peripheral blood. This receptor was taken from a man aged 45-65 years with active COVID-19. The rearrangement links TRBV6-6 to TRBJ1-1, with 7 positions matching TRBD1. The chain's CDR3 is CASSYGQVGAEAFF. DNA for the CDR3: TGTGCCAGCAGTTACGGACAGGTGGGGGCTGAAGCTTTCTTT.